Each of the 32 T cell receptor beta chains below was sequenced from the same sample in a study of blood T cell repertoires in COVID-19. The method was immunoSEQ multiplex PCR; TCRdb's version includes in-frame clones alone and lacks a portion of them. The profile shows 70,000 to 85,000 clones, approximately 90% of them singletons. Sequenced input: peripheral blood. These receptors originate from a woman aged 60 to 75 with active COVID-19.

The chain carries TRBV5-1 and TRBJ2-1, with TRBD1 matching 9 bases. J lost 10 bases, V lost 3 bases, and 11 bases had no gene match. This CDR3 comprises 15 residues. CDR1 SGHRS and CDR2 YFSETQ come from the germline V gene. CDR3 residues: CASSSPTGTGREQFF. The CDR3 DNA is TGCGCCAGCAGCTCACCTACCGGGACAGGGAGAGAGCAGTTCTTC.

J is TRBJ2-5 and V is TRBV5-6, with TRBD1 identical over 10 bases. The CDR3 contains 18 residues. J was trimmed by 4 bases and V by 2 bases; bases with no gene match: 14. Germline values: CDR1 SGHDT, CDR2 YYEEEE. The DNA for the CDR3 is TGTGCCAGCAGCTTCGGGACAGGGGATGTCGCTCGGGGAGAGACCCAGTACTTC. Its protein is CASSFGTGDVARGETQYF.

V usage is TRBV6-1 and J usage is TRBJ1-4; D is undetermined. With 3 bases removed from V and 6 bases from J, the gap between germline ends came to 17 bases. This CDR3 is 16 amino acids long. Germline values: CDR1 MNHNS, CDR2 SASEGT. CDR3 sequence (DNA): TGTGCCAGCAGTGAGGCGGAGGGAAGAGGTGATGAAAAACTGTTTTTT. Translated, it gives CASSEAEGRGDEKLFF.

This clone was found once. V is TRBV28 and J is TRBJ2-7, with D tentatively TRBD2 (6 bases). V lost 6 bases and J lost 2, with 8 bases in between. This CDR3 has 12 amino acids. Germline loops: CDR1 MDHEN, CDR2 SYDVKM. The CDR3 coding sequence is TGTGCCAGCAGCATAGCGGCCTACGAGCAGTACTTC. Its protein is CASSIAAYEQYF.

This chain uses TRBV4-1 with TRBJ2-3, with 8 nucleotides matching TRBD2. Trimming at V came to 4 bases and at J to 10 bases, leaving 16 bases not matched to a gene. The CDR3 has 16 residues. CDR1 and CDR2 from the germline V gene are MGHRA and YSYEKL. The CDR3 DNA follows: TGCGCCAGCAGCCTTCCGACGGCTAGCGGGCAACAAGCGCAGTATTTT. The encoded protein is CASSLPTASGQQAQYF.

The sample holds one count of this clone. This rearrangement joins TRBV20-1 to TRBJ2-7, with 13 bases lining up with TRBD2. V shed 3 bases, J shed 6 bases, and the junction held 5 bases outside the gene matches. The germline V gene has CDR1 DFQATT and CDR2 SNEGSKA (reference sequence). This CDR3 comprises 14 residues. The CDR3 DNA reads TGCAGTGCTAGTACTAGCGGGAGGGTGAGCGAGCAGTACTTC. Protein sequence: CSASTSGRVSEQYF.

The V and J genes are TRBV5-1 and TRBJ2-1; TRBD2 agrees at 8 bases. Germline V gene sequence: CDR1 SGHRS, CDR2 YFSETQ. The CDR3 totals 16 residues. The J segment lost 4 bases and the V segment lost 4 bases, leaving 10 bases of the junction unmatched. DNA of the CDR3: TGCGCCAGCAGCGTTTTCGGACTAGCTTATTACAATGAGCAGTTCTTC. This codes for CASSVFGLAYYNEQFF.

The genes are TRBV11-1 and TRBJ1-1; TRBD1 is a possible D gene (5 bases). The germline V gene encodes CDR1 SGHAT and CDR2 FQDESV (reference sequence). CDR3 length: 15 residues. V dropped 5 bases and J dropped 1 base, with 14 bases sitting between them. The CDR3 is CASSRGNTGNTEAFF. Here the CDR3 DNA reads TGTGCCAGCAGCCGTGGGAATACAGGGAACACTGAAGCTTTCTTT.

The chain joins TRBV7-8 to TRBJ1-2, with TRBD1 matching over 12 bases. With V trimmed by 5 bases and J by 6 bases, 13 bases remained unmatched. CDR3 length equals 17 residues. Germline CDR1 is SGHVS and CDR2 is FQNEAQ. This chain's CDR3 is CASSEPAGTGGANGYTF. The CDR3, as DNA: TGTGCCAGCAGCGAACCTGCCGGGACAGGGGGCGCGAATGGCTACACCTTC.

The V and J genes are TRBV24-1 and TRBJ2-6, with D tentatively TRBD1 (6 bases). V lost 3 bases to trimming and J lost 0 bases, with 8 bases between them. CDR3 length: 16 amino acids. From germline, CDR1 is KGHDR and CDR2 SFDVKD. The CDR3 nucleotides read TGTGCCACCAGTGATCCACAGGGCTCTGGGGCCAACGTCCTGACTTTC. Translating it yields CATSDPQGSGANVLTF.

The chain couples TRBV4-1 to TRBJ2-7; perhaps TRBD2 as D (6 bases). The CDR3 runs 16 residues. CDR1 and CDR2 (germline): MGHRA, YSYEKL. V was clipped by 5 bases and J by 0 bases, with 17 bases between them. CDR3 in amino acids: CASSDRRGSYSYEQYF. As DNA, the CDR3 is TGCGCCAGCAGCGATCGGCGGGGTTCGTACTCCTACGAGCAGTACTTC.

The CDR3 protein is CASSRQGGTEAFF. Written as DNA, the CDR3 is TGTGCCAGCAGTCGACAGGGTGGCACTGAAGCTTTCTTT. The chain joins TRBV28 to TRBJ1-1; 7 bases are a match to TRBD1. V dropped 5 bases and J dropped 4; count of bases not matched to a gene: 4. Germline CDR1 and CDR2: MDHEN and SYDVKM. This CDR3 has 13 residues.

The CDR3 here is CASSLDREPVSNTIYF. CDR3 sequence (DNA): TGTGCCAGCAGTTTAGACAGGGAACCGGTCTCGAACACCATATATTTT. This chain uses TRBV28 with TRBJ1-3; TRBD1 agrees at 7 bases. Germline-derived CDR1 and CDR2 are MDHEN and SYDVKM. The length of the CDR3 is 16 residues. Trimming cost V 2 bases and J 7 bases; bases outside gene matches: 11.

This clone is a singleton in its sample. J is TRBJ1-2 and V is TRBV18, with D possibly being TRBD1 (6 bases). The germline V gene encodes CDR1 KGHSH and CDR2 LQKENI. The ends were cut back, 3 bases at V and 4 bases at J, with 21 bases in the middle. This CDR3 region has 17 residues. CDR3 loop: CASSPSQGISQFYGYTF. DNA for the CDR3: TGTGCCAGCTCACCTTCCCAGGGGATCTCCCAATTCTATGGCTACACCTTC.

The genes are TRBV6-5 and TRBJ1-1; TRBD1 might be the D (5 bases). Germline V lookup: CDR1 MNHEY, CDR2 SVGAGI. Deletions cut 4 bases from V and 1 base from J, with 16 bases between. The CDR3 is made up of 16 amino acids. The chain's CDR3 is CASSSAPGGGNTEAFF. CDR3 nucleotide sequence: TGTGCCAGCAGTTCCGCCCCGGGGGGTGGGAACACTGAAGCTTTCTTT.

This rearrangement joins TRBV6-5 to TRBJ1-1; a weak D match, TRBD1 (5 bases). This CDR3 is 14 amino acids long. Germline V lookup: CDR1 MNHEY, CDR2 SVGAGI. The V end lost 6 bases, the J end lost 4 bases, and 15 bases lay between the germline ends. CDR3: CASRKQGMRTEAFF. The CDR3 region has the DNA TGTGCCAGCAGGAAGCAGGGTATGCGCACTGAAGCTTTCTTT.

The gene calls are TRBV3-1 (or the pseudogene TRBV3-2) and TRBJ2-7, with TRBD2 matching 11 bases. CDR3 length equals 16 residues. From germline, CDR1 is LGHDT and CDR2 YNNKEL (reference sequence). The V gene end was trimmed by 0 bases and the J gene end by 8 bases; junction bases not matched to a gene: 9. The CDR3 DNA reads TGTGCCAGCAGCCAAGATTCCCCACTAGCGGGAGTCCAGCAGTACTTC. It is translated as CASSQDSPLAGVQQYF.

The genes are TRBV27 and TRBJ2-7, with a weak D call TRBD1 (5 bases). The V end was cut by 2 bases, the J end by 4 bases, with 12 bases between. Germline CDR1 is MNHEY and CDR2 is SMNVEV (reference sequence). The CDR3 extends over 14 amino acids. The CDR3 DNA reads as TGTGCCAGCAGTTTAGGGGCAGCAACTTACGAGCAGTACTTC. It is translated as CASSLGAATYEQYF.

The V and J genes are TRBV6-1 and TRBJ2-6; maybe TRBD1 (6 bases). Trimming shortened V by 0 bases and J by 2 bases, and 17 bases separated the two germline ends. CDR1 and CDR2 from the germline V gene are MNHNS and SASEGT. This CDR3 region has 19 residues. DNA of the CDR3: TGTGCCAGCAGTGAAGCGGCTTCAGGGGTGGGGCCTGGGGCCAACGTCCTGACTTTC. It codes for CASSEAASGVGPGANVLTF.

This sequence joins TRBV15 and TRBJ2-2, with 9 nucleotides matching TRBD2. V dropped 3 bases and J dropped 0; count of bases not matched to a gene: 8. CDR1 and CDR2 from the germline V gene are LNHNV and YYDKDF (reference sequence). The CDR3 length is 18 residues. The CDR3, as DNA: TGTGCCACCAGCAGCCTAGCGGGATACGATCCGAACACCGGGGAGCTGTTTTTT. This codes for CATSSLAGYDPNTGELFF.

This rearrangement joins TRBV6-1 to TRBJ2-7, with a weak D call TRBD2 (5 bases). The CDR3 loop spans 17 amino acids. Germline values: CDR1 MNHNS, CDR2 SASEGT. The germline V and J ends were trimmed by 2 bases and 2 bases, with 19 bases remaining between them. The CDR3 sequence is CASSERQGQRGTYEQYF. The CDR3 DNA is TGTGCCAGCAGTGAAAGGCAAGGGCAGCGAGGGACCTACGAGCAGTACTTC.

For this clone: This specimen includes other DNA sequences encoding the same CDR3. This chain links TRBV6-2 or TRBV6-3 with TRBJ2-7; D is unclear. Trimming took off 6 bases at V and 0 bases at J, with 6 bases between the two ends. Germline V gene sequence: CDR1 MNHEY, CDR2 SVGEGT. This CDR3 has 12 amino acids. CDR3 bases: TGTGCCAGCAGCTATTTCTCCTACGAGCAGTACTTC. Its protein product is CASSYFSYEQYF.

The V call is TRBV7-9, the J call TRBJ2-5, with TRBD2 matching over 12 bases. This CDR3 spans 19 amino acids. With V trimmed by 1 base and J by 2 bases, 11 bases remained unmatched. Germline V gives CDR1 SEHNR, CDR2 FQNEAQ (reference sequence). The chain's CDR3 is CASSLGTSGNLMRQETQYF. The DNA for the CDR3 is TGTGCCAGCAGCTTAGGGACTAGCGGGAATCTAATGAGGCAAGAGACCCAGTACTTC. Drawing the rest from reference TRBV7-9 and TRBJ2-5, the complete variable domain is DTGVSQNPRHKITKRGQNVTFRCDPISEHNRLYWYRQTLGQGPEFLTYFQNEAQLEKSRLLSDRFSAERPKGSFSTLEIQRTEQGDSAMYLCASSLGTSGNLMRQETQYFGPGTRLLVL.

Comments on this clone: The sample carries other DNA sequences with the same CDR3. The rearrangement links TRBV15 to TRBJ2-7; 11 positions match TRBD2. CDR1 LNHNV and CDR2 YYDKDF come from the germline V gene (reference sequence). CDR3 length: 15 residues. V shed 0 bases, J shed 4 bases, and the junction held 2 bases outside the gene matches. The CDR3 protein is CATSRETSGSYEQYF. The DNA of the CDR3 is TGTGCCACCAGCAGAGAAACTAGCGGGAGTTACGAGCAGTACTTC. Combining the CDR3 with reference TRBV15 and TRBJ2-7 gives the whole variable domain DAMVIQNPRYQVTQFGKPVTLSCSQTLNHNVMYWYQQKSSQAPKLLFHYYDKDFNNEADTPDNFQSRRPNTSFCFLDIRSPGLGDTAMYLCATSRETSGSYEQYFGPGTRLTVT.

The rearrangement links TRBV11-3 to TRBJ2-2; D gene ambiguous. The germline V gene has CDR1 SGHNT and CDR2 YENEEA. Trimming shortened V by 2 bases and J by 8 bases, and 9 bases separated the two germline ends. The CDR3 is 13 residues long. The CDR3 DNA reads as TGTGCCAGCAGCTTATGGGCATCGGGGGAGCTGTTTTTT. This sequence encodes CASSLWASGELFF. The full variable domain, with the rest looked up from reference TRBV11-3 and TRBJ2-2, is EAGVVQSPRYKIIEKKQPVAFWCNPISGHNTLYWYLQNLGQGPELLIRYENEEAVDDSQLPKDRFSAERLKGVDSTLKIQPAELGDSAVYLCASSLWASGELFFGEGSRLTVL.

This chain connects TRBV9 to TRBJ2-7; TRBD1 aligns across 9 bases. The germline V gene has CDR1 SGDLS and CDR2 YYNGEE. After removal of 4 bases from V and 1 base from J, the junction contained 3 bases not matched to a gene. The length of the CDR3 is 14 residues. CDR3 protein: CASSTGTGSYEQYF. In nucleotides, the CDR3 is TGTGCCAGCAGCACCGGGACAGGGTCCTACGAGCAGTACTTC.

This chain joins TRBV6-4 and TRBJ2-5; TRBD1 might be the D (5 bases). The CDR3 has 15 amino acids. Trimming removed 5 bases at V and 5 bases at J, with 18 bases between. Germline V gives CDR1 MRHNA, CDR2 SNTAGT. The CDR3: CASSLRGMSRETQYF. CDR3 bases: TGTGCCAGCAGTCTAAGGGGAATGTCGAGGGAGACCCAGTACTTC.

The chain joins TRBV11-2 to TRBJ1-3; D remains ambiguous. Trimming stripped 4 bases from V and 0 bases from J, with 10 bases between. CDR1 SGHAT and CDR2 FQNNGV come from the germline V gene. CDR3 length: 15 residues. CDR3 coding DNA: TGTGCCAGCAGCTCCGCGCTTATCTCTGGAAACACCATATATTTT. It translates to CASSSALISGNTIYF.

The rearrangement links TRBV19 to TRBJ2-3; no definite D call. Germline V lookup: CDR1 LNHDA, CDR2 SQIVND (reference sequence). Trimming pared 9 bases from V and 4 bases from J, leaving 11 bases between. The CDR3 contains 12 residues. The CDR3 loop is CASSPRADTQYF. As DNA, the CDR3 is TGTGCCAGCTCGCCCCGGGCAGATACGCAGTATTTT.

The genes are TRBV19 and TRBJ2-7; TRBD1 aligns across 8 bases. V shed 2 bases and J 6 bases; nucleotides not matched to a gene: 6. This CDR3 has 14 residues. CDR1 LNHDA and CDR2 SQIVND come from the germline V gene (reference sequence). In nucleotides, the CDR3 is TGTGCCAGTAGTATACAGGGGGCGGTCCCCGAGCAGTACTTC. Protein: CASSIQGAVPEQYF.

This chain uses TRBV27 with TRBJ2-3; D not resolved. This CDR3 is built from 14 residues. Looked up from germline, CDR1 is MNHEY and CDR2 is SMNVEV (reference sequence). V dropped 6 bases and J dropped 2 bases, with 12 bases sitting between them. This chain's CDR3 is CASSLRRNTDTQYF. The DNA of the CDR3 is TGTGCCAGCAGCCTTCGGCGGAACACAGATACGCAGTATTTT.

The V call is TRBV28, the J call TRBJ2-1, with D possibly being TRBD2 (5 bases). The CDR3 length is 12 residues. V shed 10 bases and J shed 4 bases, with 11 bases lying between them. Germline assignment: CDR1 MDHEN and CDR2 SYDVKM. In DNA form, the CDR3 reads TGTGCCACCCGGGAACTATACAATGAGCAGTTCTTC. This codes for CATRELYNEQFF.